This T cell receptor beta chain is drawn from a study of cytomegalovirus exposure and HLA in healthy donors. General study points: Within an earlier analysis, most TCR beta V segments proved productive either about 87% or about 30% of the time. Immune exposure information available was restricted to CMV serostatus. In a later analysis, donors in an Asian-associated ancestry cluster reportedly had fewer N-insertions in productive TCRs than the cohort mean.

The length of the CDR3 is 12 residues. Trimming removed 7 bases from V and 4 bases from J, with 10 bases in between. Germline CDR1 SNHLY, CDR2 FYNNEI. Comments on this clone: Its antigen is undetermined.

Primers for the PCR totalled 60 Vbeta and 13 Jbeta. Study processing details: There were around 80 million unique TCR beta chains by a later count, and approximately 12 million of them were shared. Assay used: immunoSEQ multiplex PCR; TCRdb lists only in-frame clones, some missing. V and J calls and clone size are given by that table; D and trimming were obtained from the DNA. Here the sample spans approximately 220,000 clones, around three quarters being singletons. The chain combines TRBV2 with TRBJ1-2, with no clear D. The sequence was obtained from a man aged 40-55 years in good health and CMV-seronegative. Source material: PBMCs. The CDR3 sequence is CASTAGLYGYTF. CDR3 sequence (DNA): TGTGCCAGCACCGCCGGACTCTATGGCTACACCTTC.